These 22 T cell receptor beta chains share one sample of origin, sequenced in a study of OX40 agonist ivuxolimab in advanced cancers. Measured with immunoSEQ multiplex PCR; TCRdb has only the in-frame clones, and not every one. The profile shows 20,000 to 25,000 clones, approximately 90% of them singletons. The specimen was CD4+ or CD8+ T cells sorted from blood, collected in a trial of the OX40 agonist ivuxolimab. These receptors all stem from an adult with an advanced solid tumor such as melanoma, head and neck, liver or kidney cancer.

The rearrangement joins TRBV4-1 to TRBJ2-7, with 8 bases fitting TRBD1. V lost 3 bases to trimming and J lost 3 bases; unmatched junction nucleotides: 7. The CDR3 has 15 residues. Germline V gene data show CDR1 as MGHRA and CDR2 as YSYEKL. The CDR3 DNA follows: TGCGCCAGCAGCCAGCCGGGACAGGCCGACTACGAGCAGTACTTC. It codes for CASSQPGQADYEQYF.

This rearrangement joins TRBV20-1 to TRBJ1-2; D gene unclear. Trimming cost V 6 bases and J 3 bases, with 5 bases left between them. CDR1 is DFQATT and CDR2 is SNEGSKA in the germline V gene (reference sequence). The CDR3 runs 10 residues. CDR3 coding DNA: TGCAGTGCCCCGGACTATGGCTACACCTTC. Protein product: CSAPDYGYTF.

The chain carries TRBV28 and TRBJ2-7, with 9 bases lining up with TRBD1. The J segment lost 2 bases and the V segment lost 6 bases, leaving 8 bases of the junction unmatched. The length of the CDR3 is 15 residues. CDR1 and CDR2 (germline): MDHEN, SYDVKM. The CDR3 sequence: CASSRDRASAYEQYF. The DNA of the CDR3 is TGTGCCAGCAGCCGGGACAGGGCGTCGGCCTACGAGCAGTACTTC.

The table lists this clone with a count of one. V is TRBV10-3 and J is TRBJ1-4; tentatively, D is TRBD1 (6 bases). The CDR3 has 15 amino acids. Germline values: CDR1 ENHRY, CDR2 SYGVKD. Deletions cut 1 base from V and 5 bases from J, with 11 bases between. In DNA form, the CDR3 reads TGTGCCATCAGTGAGTACAGGGAAATCAATGAAAAACTGTTTTTT. Translating gives CAISEYREINEKLFF.

The chain is built from TRBV7-9 and TRBJ2-7; 8 bases are a match to TRBD2. Losses at the gene ends were 4 bases for V and 7 bases for J; bases not matched to a gene: 9. Germline values: CDR1 SEHNR, CDR2 FQNEAQ (reference sequence). The CDR3 loop spans 14 amino acids. The CDR3 reads CASSYPGGVLEQYF. The CDR3 bases are TGTGCCAGCAGCTACCCGGGGGGGGTATTAGAGCAGTACTTC.

This chain connects TRBV5-6 to TRBJ1-2; 9 nucleotides match TRBD1. The V gene end was trimmed by 4 bases and the J gene end by 5 bases; junction bases not matched to a gene: 6. The CDR3 covers 14 residues. CDR1 is SGHDT, CDR2 YYEEEE, per germline. The CDR3, as DNA: TGTGCCAGCAGCCCTGGACAGGGGTGGTATGGCTACACCTTC. Its translation: CASSPGQGWYGYTF.

The chain links TRBV5-1 to TRBJ2-6; unclear D gene. V lost 9 bases and J lost 0, with 10 bases in between. Germline CDR1 SGHRS, CDR2 YFSETQ. The CDR3 is 14 residues long. CDR3 sequence reads: CATRLFSGANVLTF. The CDR3 bases are TGCGCCACCCGGCTTTTCTCTGGGGCCAACGTCCTGACTTTC.

This chain links TRBV29-1 with TRBJ1-2; unclear D gene. The CDR3 covers 14 residues. Between the trimmed V and J ends, which lost 1 base and 0 bases, there was a span of 9 bases. Germline V CDR1 and CDR2: SQVTM, ANQGSEA. DNA for the CDR3: TGCAGCGTTGAAGGGCCCAAAGCTAACTATGGCTACACCTTC. Protein: CSVEGPKANYGYTF. The full variable domain, with the rest looked up from reference TRBV29-1 and TRBJ1-2, is SAVISQKPSRDICQRGTSLTIQCQVDSQVTMMFWYRQQPGQSLTLIATANQGSEATYESGFVIDKFPISRPNLTFSTLTVSNMSPEDSSIYLCSVEGPKANYGYTFGSGTRLTVV.

This sequence joins TRBV4-1 and TRBJ2-3; 7 nucleotides match TRBD2. This CDR3 is built from 16 residues. V was pared by 4 bases and J by 4 bases, with 11 bases of the junction left unmatched. CDR1 is MGHRA and CDR2 is YSYEKL in the germline V gene. The CDR3 sequence is CASSPPGPAGADTQYF. In DNA form, the CDR3 reads TGCGCCAGCAGCCCCCCTGGGCCGGCGGGAGCAGATACGCAGTATTTT.

To note about this clone: At one boundary the junction diverges from the germline segment, which might be a read error. This chain links TRBV27 with TRBJ1-5; no clear D gene. This CDR3 has 14 amino acids. Germline V gives CDR1 MNHEY, CDR2 SMNVEV (reference sequence). Here the CDR3 reads CASSSLTGNPPQHF. The CDR3 DNA follows: TGTGCCAGCAGTTCCCTGACGGGGAATCCGCCCCAGCATTTT.

The J gene is TRBJ2-1, the V gene TRBV4-1; no clear D gene. V was clipped by 0 bases and J by 15 bases, with 18 bases between them. Per the germline V gene, CDR1 is MGHRA and CDR2 is YSYEKL. The CDR3 loop spans 14 amino acids. The CDR3 sequence is CASSQDARPNFWFF. CDR3 DNA sequence: TGCGCCAGCAGCCAAGACGCCCGACCCAATTTTTGGTTCTTC.

The chain links TRBV6-4 to TRBJ2-2, with D perhaps given as TRBD1 or TRBD2 (5 bases each). Germline V CDR1 and CDR2: MRHNA, SNTAGT. CDR3 length: 15 residues. V was trimmed by 6 bases and J by 4 bases, leaving 15 bases between them. The DNA of the CDR3 is TGTGCCAGCAGCGCAGGGAGCACCTCCACCGGGGAGCTGTTTTTT. It is translated as CASSAGSTSTGELFF.

This clone is labeled medium-sized. The chain recombines TRBV4-2 with TRBJ2-7; D unclear. This CDR3 has 12 residues. Between the trimmed V and J ends, which lost 0 bases and 5 bases, there was a span of 5 bases. Germline-derived CDR1 and CDR2 are LGHNA and YNFKEQ. For the CDR3, the DNA is TGTGCCAGCAGCCAAGATGTGGACGAGCAGTACTTC. Translated: CASSQDVDEQYF.

As to this clone: One end of the junction varies from germline; a read error may be responsible. The rearrangement links TRBV6-1 to TRBJ2-4; 10 positions match TRBD2. The CDR3 contains 15 residues. Per germline, CDR1 MNHNS and CDR2 SASEGT. The CDR3 region has the DNA TGTGCCAGCAGTCTAGCGGGGGTAGCCAAACACATTCAGTACTTC. Encoded protein: CASSLAGVAKHIQYF.

This CDR3 is CASSLGPSGYSYEQYF. CDR3 DNA: TGCGCCAGCAGCTTGGGGCCTAGCGGATACTCCTACGAGCAGTACTTC. The chain joins TRBV5-1 to TRBJ2-7; 7 bases are shared with TRBD2. V shed 0 bases, J shed 0 bases, and the junction held 6 bases outside the gene matches. This CDR3 has 16 residues. Germline CDR1 SGHRS, CDR2 YFSETQ.

The chain combines TRBV5-6 with TRBJ2-1, with no clear D. The germline V gene encodes CDR1 SGHDT and CDR2 YYEEEE. The CDR3 is made up of 15 amino acids. Trimming took off 7 bases at V and 4 bases at J, with 18 bases between the two ends. The CDR3 bases are TGTGCCAGCCGCCCCAAGCCCAACCCTTACAATGAGCAGTTCTTC. Its translation is CASRPKPNPYNEQFF.

This clone appeared once. CDR3 coding DNA: TGTGCCAGCAGCTCGACAGGGCTCTACAATGAGCAGTTCTTC. Protein: CASSSTGLYNEQFF. The V gene is TRBV7-9, the J gene TRBJ2-1; 7 bases match TRBD1. The CDR3 runs 14 residues. J lost 3 bases, V lost 4 bases, and 3 bases had no gene match. Germline V gene data show CDR1 as SEHNR and CDR2 as FQNEAQ (reference sequence).

The J gene is TRBJ2-1, the V gene TRBV11-2, with a tentative D call TRBD2 (5 bases). Germline-derived CDR1 and CDR2 are SGHAT and FQNNGV. The CDR3 has 13 amino acids. Trimming cost V 7 bases and J 6 bases, with 13 bases left between them. CDR3 DNA sequence: TGTGCCAGCATCCAACGGGGTACCAATGAGCAGTTCTTC. It codes for CASIQRGTNEQFF.

V usage is TRBV27 and J usage is TRBJ2-1; D possibly corresponds to TRBD2 (6 bases). This CDR3 has 15 amino acids. Germline loops: CDR1 MNHEY, CDR2 SMNVEV (reference sequence). Between the trimmed V and J ends, which lost 2 bases and 2 bases, there was a span of 10 bases. CDR3 coding DNA: TGTGCCAGCAGTTTAGGAGCGGGCGCCTACAATGAGCAGTTCTTC. Translating gives CASSLGAGAYNEQFF.

The chain carries TRBV4-3 and TRBJ2-3; no reliable D call. Germline CDR1 and CDR2: LGHNA and YSLEER. CDR3 length equals 16 residues. V gave up 0 bases and J gave up 6 bases, with 16 bases separating them. CDR3 coding DNA: TGCGCCAGCAGCCAAGAGTCCCCTCCCAATTCCGATACGCAGTATTTT. Residues: CASSQESPPNSDTQYF.

CDR3 nucleotides: TGCGCCAGCAGCTTGGCGACTAGCGGGAGGGCCATCACAGATACGCAGTATTTT. Its translation is CASSLATSGRAITDTQYF. The rearrangement joins TRBV5-1 to TRBJ2-3; 14 nucleotides agree with TRBD2. J lost 2 bases, V lost 0 bases, and 5 bases had no gene match. This CDR3 is 18 amino acids long. From germline, CDR1 is SGHRS and CDR2 YFSETQ.

CDR3 amino acids: CASNPSSSHEQFF. The DNA for the CDR3 is TGTGCCAGCAATCCCTCCTCATCGCATGAGCAGTTCTTC. The V call is TRBV5-6, the J call TRBJ2-1; unclear D gene. V lost 6 bases and J 8 bases, leaving 15 bases between the germline ends. This CDR3 has 13 residues. Germline values: CDR1 SGHDT, CDR2 YYEEEE. The variable domain in full, with the rest retrieved from reference TRBV5-6 and TRBJ2-1, is DAGVTQSPTHLIKTRGQQVTLRCSPKSGHDTVSWYQQALGQGPQFIFQYYEEEERQRGNFPDRFSGHQFPNYSSELNVNALLLGDSALYLCASNPSSSHEQFFGPGTRLTVL.